The 15 T cell receptor beta chains presented below share a single source sample, sequenced in a study of T-cell memory formation after mild COVID-19. One entry per CDR3 protein, called by TCRdb with MiXCR from the 5' RACE reads. The profile shows about 210,000 distinct CDR3 sequences, 10% to 13% of them singletons. Source material: PBMCs or a T cell subset sorted from them (not recorded which). The receptors come from a man in his late teens or twenties who had mild COVID-19 (a few samples of this study predate the infection). Cell type and time point are not known.

This clonotype was counted between two and nine times. The rearrangement joins TRBV5-1 to TRBJ1-6; 10 bases match TRBD1. CDR1 is SGHRS, CDR2 YFSETQ, per germline. The CDR3 length is 14 residues. After removal of 7 bases from V and 7 bases from J, the junction contained 5 bases not matched to a gene. DNA for the CDR3: TGCGCCAGCGGACGGGGACAGGGGAATTCACCCCTCCACTTT. Protein product: CASGRGQGNSPLHF.

V is TRBV7-9 and J is TRBJ2-3; TRBD1 is a possible D gene (5 bases). This CDR3 contains 19 residues. Germline V gives CDR1 SEHNR, CDR2 FQNEAQ (reference sequence). The V end was cut by 0 bases, the J end by 1 base, with 20 bases between. CDR3 residues: CASSLAPGQGVLRTDTQYF. For the CDR3, the DNA is TGTGCCAGCAGCTTAGCCCCGGGCCAGGGCGTCCTTCGCACAGATACGCAGTATTTT.

This clonotype was found a few times. The chain has TRBV7-3 and TRBJ2-1, with 8 nucleotides matching TRBD1. The CDR3 is made up of 15 amino acids. Germline V gene data show CDR1 as SGHTA and CDR2 as FQGTGA. Trimming cost V 2 bases and J 8 bases; bases outside gene matches: 8. This chain's CDR3 is CASSLQGQGAYEQFF. CDR3 in DNA: TGTGCCAGCAGCTTACAGGGGCAGGGGGCGTATGAGCAGTTCTTC.

The rearrangement links TRBV21-1 to TRBJ2-3; the table assigns TRBD1, which was not confirmed against the DNA. TRBV21-1 is deemed a pseudogene. The CDR3 has 18 amino acids. Written as DNA, the CDR3 is TGTGCCAGCGTCCTTTCCCCTAGCGGACAGGGGTCTGGGGATACGCAGTATTTT. This gives the protein CASVLSPSGQGSGDTQYF.

V and J are TRBV7-2 and TRBJ2-7; tentatively, D is TRBD1 (6 bases). In germline, CDR1 is SGHTA, CDR2 FQGNSA. This CDR3 spans 15 amino acids. V lost 5 bases and J 1 base, leaving 15 bases between the germline ends. This chain's CDR3 is CASSPSRQVSYEQYF. DNA of the CDR3: TGTGCCAGCAGCCCCTCCAGACAGGTTTCCTACGAGCAGTACTTC.

The chain links TRBV5-1 to TRBJ1-2, with TRBD1 identical over 9 bases. The CDR3 length is 16 residues. Per the germline V gene, CDR1 is SGHRS and CDR2 is YFSETQ. The V and J ends lost 4 bases and 4 bases, in that order; junction bases with no gene match: 11. This CDR3 is CASSPGQDRGVYGYTF. The CDR3 bases are TGCGCCAGCAGCCCCGGACAGGACAGGGGTGTCTATGGCTACACCTTC.

The genes are TRBV10-2 and TRBJ1-2; 7 bases line up with TRBD1. In germline, CDR1 is WSHSY, CDR2 SAAADI. This CDR3 has 15 residues. Unmatched junction bases numbered 10, after V lost 5 bases and J lost 4 bases. CDR3 in DNA: TGCGCCAGCAGTCGATGGGACAGCCTCTCCTATGGCTACACCTTC. It codes for CASSRWDSLSYGYTF.

In its sample, this clonotype was seen many times. This sequence joins TRBV23-1 and TRBJ2-7; D not resolved. TRBV23-1 is classed as an ORF, of uncertain function. The CDR3 loop spans 10 amino acids. The germline V and J ends were trimmed by 8 bases and 2 bases, with 4 bases remaining between them. The CDR3 reads CASPPYEQYV. The DNA of the CDR3 is TGCGCCAGCCCCCCCTACGAGCAGTACGTC.

The rearrangement links TRBV20-1 to TRBJ1-6; TRBD1 is a possible D gene (5 bases). This CDR3 has 12 amino acids. The germline V gene encodes CDR1 DFQATT and CDR2 SNEGSKA (reference sequence). Trimming removed 4 bases at V and 8 bases at J, with 9 bases between. This chain's CDR3 is CSATGADSPLHF. The CDR3 DNA reads TGCAGTGCTACTGGGGCGGATTCACCCCTCCACTTT.

This clonotype was recorded a few times. The chain joins TRBV7-2 to TRBJ1-2, with D possibly TRBD1 on 6 matching bases. The CDR3 spans 18 residues. Looked up from germline, CDR1 is SGHTA and CDR2 is FQGNSA. Trimming removed 7 bases from V and 0 bases from J, with 24 bases in between. The CDR3 here is CASNRAEGGTASNYGYTF. CDR3 DNA sequence: TGTGCCAGCAACCGGGCCGAAGGGGGAACTGCATCTAACTATGGCTACACCTTC.

This clonotype occurred a few times. The chain employs TRBV10-3 and TRBJ2-1; D not certain. Germline CDR1 and CDR2: ENHRY and SYGVKD. The CDR3 consists of 11 residues. The V end was cut by 6 bases, the J end by 4 bases, with 4 bases between. The CDR3 sequence: CAIRGYNEQFF. The CDR3, as DNA: TGTGCCATCAGGGGTTACAATGAGCAGTTCTTC.

This clonotype was observed many times. The chain links TRBV29-1 to TRBJ2-5; 9 bases fit TRBD1. Germline CDR1 reads SQVTM; CDR2 reads ANQGSEA. Trimming at V came to 7 bases and at J to 5 bases, leaving 8 bases not matched to a gene. This CDR3 spans 13 amino acids. CDR3 residues: CSAGTGRWETQYF. The CDR3 DNA follows: TGCAGCGCCGGGACAGGGCGATGGGAGACCCAGTACTTC.

V usage is TRBV4-3 and J usage is TRBJ2-7, with D unresolved. Between the trimmed V and J ends, which lost 2 bases and 1 base, there was a span of 6 bases. The germline gives CDR1 LGHNA, CDR2 YSLEER. CDR3 size: 13 residues. CDR3 sequence (DNA): TGCGCCAGCAGCCAACAAGTTTCCTACGAGCAGTACTTC. It encodes CASSQQVSYEQYF.

This clonotype was seen ten or more times. The chain carries TRBV6-6 and TRBJ2-1; 8 nucleotides line up with TRBD2. The CDR3 contains 14 residues. V trimming: 10 bases; J trimming: 5 bases; junction bases outside the gene matches: 10. Germline lookup yields CDR1 MNHNY and CDR2 SVGAGI (reference sequence). The CDR3 region has the DNA TGTGCCACCTCGGGACTAGTTTTCCACAATGAGCAGTTCTTC. This gives the protein CATSGLVFHNEQFF.

This clonotype appeared a few times. The chain uses TRBV18 and TRBJ2-3; tentatively, D is TRBD2 (5 bases). The CDR3 loop spans 14 amino acids. V gave up 3 bases and J gave up 4 bases, with 11 bases separating them. In germline, CDR1 is KGHSH, CDR2 LQKENI. CDR3 sequence: CASSPTKGPDTQYF. CDR3 nucleotides: TGTGCCAGCTCACCGACTAAAGGGCCAGATACGCAGTATTTT.